Below are 6 T cell receptor beta chains sequenced from a single sample in a study of T cell repertoires in cytomegalovirus infection. The antigens for these receptors are not known. TCRdb reanalysed the reads using MiXCR and keeps one entry per CDR3 protein. Of 310,000 or so distinct CDR3 sequences in the sample, more than 20% were seen once. Sequenced material: cultured PBMCs, taken from culture after CMV antigen stimulation. The source is a human donor in good health (CMV status not recorded). Some clones in this sample may be carry-over from other donors' samples.

The J gene is TRBJ2-7, the V gene TRBV5-4; tentative D call: TRBD1 (6 bases). The CDR3 runs 14 residues. Per the germline V gene, CDR1 is SGHNT and CDR2 is YYREEE (reference sequence). Trimming cost V 3 bases and J 2 bases, with 12 bases left between them. CDR3 in DNA: TGTGCCAGCAGCTCCGGACAGTCACCCTACGAGCAGTACGTC. Translation: CASSSGQSPYEQYV.

CDR3 in DNA: TGCAGCGTTGGTTCCCTGACTAGCGGGGGTGAGCAGTTCTTC. It is translated as CSVGSLTSGGEQFF. The chain couples TRBV29-1 to TRBJ2-1; 12 bases fit TRBD2. This CDR3 comprises 14 residues. The V segment lost 4 bases and the J segment 9 bases; nucleotides outside the gene matches: 7. Germline loops: CDR1 SQVTM, CDR2 ANQGSEA.

The chain uses TRBV7-2 and TRBJ2-3; tentative D call: TRBD1 (6 bases). The germline V and J ends were trimmed by 0 bases and 4 bases, with 8 bases remaining between them. CDR1 SGHTA and CDR2 FQGNSA come from the germline V gene. This CDR3 comprises 14 residues. CDR3 sequence reads: CASSLARTADTQYF. In DNA, the CDR3 is TGTGCCAGCAGCTTAGCGAGGACAGCAGATACGCAGTATTTT.

The rearrangement uses TRBV27 and TRBJ2-1, with 9 bases that match TRBD2. Germline V gives CDR1 MNHEY, CDR2 SMNVEV (reference sequence). Trimming cost V 3 bases and J 6 bases; bases outside gene matches: 9. The CDR3 has 16 amino acids. CDR3 nucleotide sequence: TGTGCCAGCAGTTTTTTAGCGGGAGTTCGGACCAATGAGCAGTTCTTC. Translating it yields CASSFLAGVRTNEQFF.

The V and J genes are TRBV27 and TRBJ1-2; a possible D gene is TRBD1 (6 bases). The CDR3 runs 15 residues. The V gene lost 3 bases and the J gene lost 4 bases, with 15 bases spanning the gap. From germline, CDR1 is MNHEY and CDR2 SMNVEV (reference sequence). The CDR3 reads CASSFGTNSSYGYTF. DNA for the CDR3: TGTGCCAGCAGTTTTGGGACAAATTCTAGCTATGGCTACACCTTC.

This clonotype was recorded at least ten times. This chain joins TRBV7-2 and TRBJ2-3; TRBD2 matches at 8 bases. This CDR3 region has 15 residues. The J segment lost 1 base and the V segment lost 5 bases, leaving 5 bases of the junction unmatched. Germline CDR1 SGHTA, CDR2 FQGNSA. This CDR3 reads CASSQQAGGTDTQYF. DNA for the CDR3: TGTGCCAGCAGCCAACAAGCGGGAGGCACAGATACGCAGTATTTT.